The text below deals with one TCR beta chain. Original processing notes: Counts of nucleated cells, estimated from reference gene primer amplification, were obtained. Measured with immunoSEQ multiplex PCR; TCRdb has only the in-frame clones, and not every one. D and trimming come from the DNA, and the V and J calls and clone size come from that table. Of approximately 120,000 clones in the sample, around three quarters were seen once. The CDR3 consists of 15 residues. CDR1 and CDR2 (germline): SGHTA, FQGNSA. Trimming took 3 bases from V and 4 from J; bases not matched to a gene: 6. This entry belongs to a study of blood T cell repertoires in COVID-19.

The chain combines TRBV7-2 with TRBJ2-7; the match to TRBD1 covers 10 bases. The clonotype originates from a human donor in a cohort sampled during active or convalescent COVID-19. The specimen was peripheral blood. The CDR3 coding sequence is TGTGCCAGCAGCTTTCCGGGACAGGGGAAGTACGAGCAGTACTTC. Its translation: CASSFPGQGKYEQYF. Together with reference TRBV7-2 and TRBJ2-7, the CDR3 gives the full variable domain: GAGVSQSPSNKVTEKGKDVELRCDPISGHTALYWYRQSLGQGLEFLIYFQGNSAPDKSGLPSDRFSAERTGGSVSTLTIQRTQQEDSAVYLCASSFPGQGKYEQYFGPGTRLTVT.